This entry concerns a single TCR beta chain. This clone was seen more than once but under ten times. Its target antigen remains unknown. Nothing much larger sits one base from this clone, and base qualities are not available. In total, roughly 670 healthy bone marrow donors made up the cohort. At the time of sampling, all cohort members were nominally healthy, though unrecorded immune exposures were likely present. The donor tested CMV seronegative, placing the donor among the 350 to 400 seronegative members of the cohort. Every donor gave a peripheral blood sample, and the peripheral blood mononuclear cells from that sample were used for TCR beta sequencing. Genomic DNA extraction from the blood cell samples was performed with the Qiagen DNeasy Blood Extraction Kit. The library was generated by the immunoSEQ multiplex PCR assay. For the multiplex PCR, a mixture combining 60 forward primers for TCR Vbeta segments and 13 reverse primers for TCR Jbeta segments was used. The CDR3 region of rearranged TCR beta genes was amplified from genomic DNA with a multiplex PCR assay. On the Illumina HiSeq System, the amplified TCR beta libraries were sequenced as 87-base-pair reads. Turning to the authors' computational methods: In a later analysis, some 80 million unique TCR beta chains were counted across the 650 to 750 repertoires, and roughly 10 million of these chains were shared by at least two donors. Raw reads were error-corrected and collapsed into unique sequences with a nearest-neighbor algorithm that merged closely related sequences to remove PCR and sequencing errors. CDR3 sequences were aligned to IMGT reference sequences to assign V, D and J gene segments. For a sequence to be retained, at least a six-nucleotide match to both a V gene segment and a J gene segment was required. A rearrangement counted as productive if the CDR3 had no stop codons and remained in frame with V and J, and every other rearrangement counted as non-productive. Following IMGT convention, CDR3 was defined as the stretch from the second conserved V-encoded cysteine up to the conserved J-encoded phenylalanine. Sequences without an unambiguous match to a single V gene segment were excluded from the earlier analysis of several hundred of the donors. An earlier analysis of 550 to 650 of the donors classified V segments as functional when productive rearrangements were above 56.7% and as segregating when the standard deviation between donors was above 5%. A statistical classification framework was built to diagnose cytomegalovirus status from the catalog of TCR beta chain sequences. V and J gene assignment, in a later analysis, came from comparing TCR nucleotide sequences with IMGT/GENE-DB human TR gene sequences. A later analysis assigned CDR3 sequences and most-parsimonious VDJ recombination scenarios with the TCRdist pipeline. A later analysis defined each TCR beta chain by its CDR3 amino acid sequence plus V-gene family, and excluded reads lacking a unique V-gene family. In a later analysis, fewer than 650 highly shared, low-generation-probability nucleotide sequences were removed to address suspected cross-contamination and a sequencing artifact. For each public chain, a later analysis derived a clonal expansion index from normalized ranks of inferred template counts within each repertoire. In a later analysis, generation probabilities were computed using a VDJ recombination model fitted to out-of-frame rearrangements, and the results were checked against IGoR. In a later analysis, TCR-TCR, TCR-HLA and TCR-CMV co-occurrence was scored with hypergeometric tests, and a repertoire-size bias correction was applied to TCR pairs. False discovery rates were estimated in a later analysis by permuting HLA or CMV assignments 20 times. In a later analysis, co-occurring TCRs were grouped with DBSCAN, and TCRdist sequence similarity was added when clustering was performed within HLA-allele-positive subsets. Co-occurrence clustering excluded repertoires with fewer than 30,000 or more than 120,000 public chains, plus five with anomalous nucleotide sharing. Sourced from immuneACCESS, this table was stored by TCRdb with only in-frame sequences that have V and J called. A share of the clones is absent; for the studies checked, an unresolved V gene accounts for under half, and the remainder has no known explanation. D and trimming come from the DNA, and the V and J calls and clone size come from that table. This sample lists fewer than 250,000 clones; 70% to 85% were detected once. About 3.8% of the sample goes to the ten largest clones.

CDR1 MDHEN and CDR2 SYDVKM are derived from the germline V gene. The CDR3 numbers 15 residues from cysteine through phenylalanine. Kept here is only the CDR3 DNA, which spans 45 bases and is read in frame from base 1. V is cut back by 6 bases and J by 7 bases, with 9 bases in the junction unmatched. The data were taken from a study of cytomegalovirus exposure and HLA in healthy donors (dated by TCRdb to between 2016 and 2019). About the full investigation: According to an earlier analysis of 550 to 750 of the donors, about 179 million T cells yielded 95 million to 140 million unique TCR beta sequences and 276 Gb of sequence data. An early release covering 550 to 650 HLA-typed donors comprised about 300 gigabases of sequencing data and tens of millions of unique TCR sequences. Of the 350 to 400 genotyped donors, around 81% fell in the genetic ancestry cluster associated with self-reported Caucasian donors. The study was designed to test whether signatures of past pathogen exposure could be identified by cataloging public T cell receptors. The T cell repertoires of some 700 subjects were profiled by immunosequencing and related to cytomegalovirus serostatus. In addition to the first cohort of several hundred subjects, a separate validation cohort of approximately 110 different subjects was used. The study combined high-throughput TCR immunosequencing, statistical association of individual TCRs with disease status, and machine learning to predict cytomegalovirus infection status. A later analysis re-examined previously published TCR beta repertoires from more than 550 donors and added high-resolution HLA genotyping to investigate patterns of TCR occurrence. In the later analysis, no new phenotypic data were used to find candidate immune exposures; instead, reliance was placed on TCR beta sequences and their occurrence across donors. An earlier analysis of a few hundred of the donors applied high-throughput TCR beta sequencing to assess whether each TCR beta V gene segment acted as functional or pseudogenic. Donor age, sex, ethnicity and CMV serostatus were compiled alongside the repertoire data. In a later genetic analysis, genome-wide SNP genotypes for about three fifths of the roughly 670 donors were used, and that subset was treated as a discovery cohort. All discovery cohort repertoires had been generated on a single sequencing platform. HLA typing covered class I and class II loci at four-digit resolution. Typing coverage varied by locus: roughly 629-630 donors for A, B, C, DRB1 and DQB1; 500 to 550 for DQA1; nearly 610 for DPA1; around 450 for DPB1. A handful of DR-DQ haplotypes were handled as single units for association and clustering because linkage in the cohort was strong. On average, around 240,000 unique TCR beta nucleotide sequences were sequenced per donor among a few hundred genotyped donors of the cohort, with 15% to 20% of those sequences being non-productive. Overall study results and their limits: The classifier was reported to diagnose cytomegalovirus status with high specificity and sensitivity in both the original and validation cohorts. The sequencing pipeline was judged likely to have produced a cluster of highly shared sequence variants as a technical artifact. In a later analysis, some 17,000 TCR beta sequences were associated with specific HLA alleles at a false discovery rate of 0.05. A later analysis found that most CMV-associated TCR beta chains appeared HLA-restricted, with HLA associations seemingly driven largely by CMV exposure. The 87-base-pair reads could not distinguish some IMGT-functional V segments, including TRBV6-2 and TRBV6-3, so those segments were excluded. It was suggested by the authors that the approach could potentially be generalized to other disease states and immunological phenotypes. A later analysis reported that several top co-occurrence clusters appeared linked to parvovirus B19, influenza, CMV and Epstein-Barr virus. The only immune exposure information available for the cohort was CMV serostatus. The cohort was sequenced for TCR beta chains only, and without alpha or paired-chain data the features that could be detected were limited. Correlated functional status among segregating V segments might be attributable to linkage disequilibrium, but an unknown experimental factor could not be ruled out. Compared with equally common non-associated chains, HLA-associated TCR beta chains in a later analysis were more clonally expanded and had lower generation probabilities. Most TCR sequences were observed very rarely across donors, whereas some public TCRs were present in many individuals. The study listed 164 TCR beta chains as associated with cytomegalovirus. Because HLA typing was unavailable for some donors at each locus, only the typed subset was used in association tests. The earlier analysis of around 600 of the donors excluded fewer than 20 rarely observed V segments, including chromosome 9 orphons, because counts were too low. A later analysis found that TCR association rates varied across HLA loci, with DRB1 alleles showing the most associated TCRs and HLA-C alleles the fewest. Sequencing depth was assumed to be roughly uniform across donors in the presence/absence analyses, though that assumption may not hold. According to a later genetic analysis, donors in an Asian-associated ancestry cluster had fewer N-insertions in productive TCRs than the approximately 610-donor mean. When HLA alleles, especially DR and DQ, strongly co-occurred, attributing TCR associations to individual alleles was difficult. In an earlier analysis of about 600 of the donors, most TCR beta V segments appeared in productive rearrangements about 90% or about 30% of the time, broadly matching IMGT annotations. A further reported finding was that TCR beta sequences accurately predicted the HLA-A and HLA-B alleles for most subjects in the first cohort. In vitro tests confirmed that a few of the cytomegalovirus-associated TCR beta chains recognize cytomegalovirus antigens. In a later genetic analysis, a missense DCLRE1C variant was associated with V-gene and J-gene trimming of TCR beta chains, and the association was replicated in an independent cohort.

The sample comprised PBMCs. The chain is made from TRBV28 and TRBJ1-4; TRBD1 matches 9 bases in the middle. The receptor's source is a male donor in good health and CMV-seronegative. The CDR3 has the sequence CASSFPGQGLEKLFF. The DNA sequence is as follows: TGTGCCAGCAGCTTTCCGGGACAGGGCCTTGAAAAACTGTTTTTT. With all but the CDR3 taken from the reference TRBV28 and TRBJ1-4 genes, the full variable domain is: DVKVTQSSRYLVKRTGEKVFLECVQDMDHENMFWYRQDPGLGLRLIYFSYDVKMKEKGDIPEGYSVSREKKERFSLILESASTNQTSMYLCASSFPGQGLEKLFFGSGTQLSVL.